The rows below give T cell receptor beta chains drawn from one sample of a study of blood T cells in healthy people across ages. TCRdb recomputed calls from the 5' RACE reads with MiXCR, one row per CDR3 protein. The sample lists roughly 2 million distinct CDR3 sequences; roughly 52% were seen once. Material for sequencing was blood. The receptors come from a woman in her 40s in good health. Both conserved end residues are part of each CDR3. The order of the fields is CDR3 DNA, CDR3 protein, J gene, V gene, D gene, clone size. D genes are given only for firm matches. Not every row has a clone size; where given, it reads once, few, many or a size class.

CDR3nt: TGCAGTGGCATAAGGGGGACTAGCACAGATACGCAGTATTTT
CDR3aa: CSGIRGTSTDTQYF
j_gene: TRBJ2-3
v_gene: TRBV20-1
d_gene: -
abundance: few

CDR3nt: TGTGCCAGCAGCCACTTTACCTCAGGGAACACTGAAGCTTTCTTT
CDR3aa: CASSHFTSGNTEAFF
j_gene: TRBJ1-1
v_gene: TRBV9
d_gene: -
abundance: -

CDR3nt: TGTGCCAGCAGCGCATCCGGGCCCGACCACTATGGCTACACCTTC
CDR3aa: CASSASGPDHYGYTF
j_gene: TRBJ1-2
v_gene: TRBV7-9
d_gene: -
abundance: -

CDR3nt: TGCGCCAGCAGCCCAAGAGGGACTAGCGGGGGGGGCTACGAGCAGTACTTC
CDR3aa: CASSPRGTSGGGYEQYF
j_gene: TRBJ2-7
v_gene: TRBV4-1
d_gene: TRBD2
abundance: once

CDR3nt: TGTGCCAGCAGTGACCGGGACAGGGTCGACGAGCAGTACTTC
CDR3aa: CASSDRDRVDEQYF
j_gene: TRBJ2-7
v_gene: TRBV6-1
d_gene: TRBD1
abundance: -

CDR3nt: TGTGCCAGCAGCGACGGGATGTACCAAGAGACCCAGTACTTC
CDR3aa: CASSDGMYQETQYF
j_gene: TRBJ2-5
v_gene: TRBV7-9
d_gene: -
abundance: -

CDR3nt: TGCGCCAGCAGCTACGGGACAGGGGGCGAGGAGACCCAGTACTTC
CDR3aa: CASSYGTGGEETQYF
j_gene: TRBJ2-5
v_gene: TRBV5-1
d_gene: TRBD1
abundance: few

CDR3nt: TGTGCCAGCAGTCCGACTAGCGGGGGGGGGCAGTATTTT
CDR3aa: CASSPTSGGGQYF
j_gene: TRBJ2-3
v_gene: TRBV6-2/TRBV6-3
d_gene: TRBD2
abundance: -

CDR3nt: TGTGCCAGCAGCAGTAGCGGGGGAAACTATGGCTACACCTTC
CDR3aa: CASSSSGGNYGYTF
j_gene: TRBJ1-2
v_gene: TRBV7-2
d_gene: -
abundance: few

CDR3nt: TGCAGTGCTAGGCCCGGGACCGCTACCTACGAGCAGTACTTC
CDR3aa: CSARPGTATYEQYF
j_gene: TRBJ2-7
v_gene: TRBV20-1
d_gene: -
abundance: -

CDR3nt: TGTGCCAGCAGCCCTAGCGGGCATACCGGGGAGCTGTTTTTT
CDR3aa: CASSPSGHTGELFF
j_gene: TRBJ2-2
v_gene: TRBV12-3/TRBV12-4
d_gene: TRBD2
abundance: -

CDR3nt: TGTGCCAGCAGTTCCGGACTAGCGGGGTTCAATGAGCAGTTCTTC
CDR3aa: CASSSGLAGFNEQFF
j_gene: TRBJ2-1
v_gene: TRBV6-5
d_gene: TRBD2
abundance: few

CDR3nt: TGCAGTGCCACCGACAGGGCAGTTGCAGATACGCAGTATTTT
CDR3aa: CSATDRAVADTQYF
j_gene: TRBJ2-3
v_gene: TRBV20-1
d_gene: TRBD1
abundance: -

CDR3nt: TGTGCCAGCATTCCAGCGGGGGGCTCAGATGAGCAGTTCTTC
CDR3aa: CASIPAGGSDEQFF
j_gene: TRBJ2-1
v_gene: TRBV28
d_gene: TRBD2
abundance: few

CDR3nt: TGTGCCACCCGACAGACTCCCTCTGGGGCCAACGTCCTGACTTTC
CDR3aa: CATRQTPSGANVLTF
j_gene: TRBJ2-6
v_gene: TRBV7-8
d_gene: -
abundance: -

CDR3nt: TGCGCCAGCAGCGGCCTAGGAGGGGCCAAAAACATTCAGTACTTC
CDR3aa: CASSGLGGAKNIQYF
j_gene: TRBJ2-4
v_gene: TRBV5-1
d_gene: -
abundance: -

CDR3nt: TGTGCCAGCAGTTACCCCCAGCTCGCAGATACGCAGTATTTT
CDR3aa: CASSYPQLADTQYF
j_gene: TRBJ2-3
v_gene: TRBV6-2/TRBV6-3
d_gene: -
abundance: few

CDR3nt: TGTGCCAGCAGCTTCCAAGCCCCGACCTACAATGAGCAGTTCTTC
CDR3aa: CASSFQAPTYNEQFF
j_gene: TRBJ2-1
v_gene: TRBV7-9
d_gene: -
abundance: few

CDR3nt: TGTGCCAGCAGTGAACAAGAGGTCTATGGCTACACCTTC
CDR3aa: CASSEQEVYGYTF
j_gene: TRBJ1-2
v_gene: TRBV25-1
d_gene: -
abundance: few

CDR3nt: TGTGCCAGCAACCGAGAATGGGTAGGGGTCGAGCAGTACTTC
CDR3aa: CASNREWVGVEQYF
j_gene: TRBJ2-7
v_gene: TRBV11-2
d_gene: -
abundance: -

CDR3nt: TGTGCCAGCAGTCCCTCGGGACTCTACGAGCAGTACTTC
CDR3aa: CASSPSGLYEQYF
j_gene: TRBJ2-7
v_gene: TRBV12-3/TRBV12-4
d_gene: -
abundance: -

CDR3nt: TGCAGTGCCCCGGGACAGCGTAACGAGGGCTACACCTTC
CDR3aa: CSAPGQRNEGYTF
j_gene: TRBJ1-2
v_gene: TRBV20-1
d_gene: TRBD1
abundance: -

CDR3nt: TGTGCCAGTAGTTACGAGACAGTCACAGATACGCAGTATTTT
CDR3aa: CASSYETVTDTQYF
j_gene: TRBJ2-3
v_gene: TRBV6-5
d_gene: -
abundance: few

CDR3nt: TGTGCCAGCAGCGACGGGGGGGCCAAAAACATTCAGTACTTC
CDR3aa: CASSDGGAKNIQYF
j_gene: TRBJ2-4
v_gene: TRBV9
d_gene: TRBD2
abundance: few

CDR3nt: TGTGCCAGCAGCCGAATGGTGGGCAATCAGCCCCAGCATTTT
CDR3aa: CASSRMVGNQPQHF
j_gene: TRBJ1-5
v_gene: TRBV3-1
d_gene: -
abundance: -

CDR3nt: TGTGCCAGCAGCGTAGCTATGGCTACAATTACCCAAGAGACCCAGTACTTC
CDR3aa: CASSVAMATITQETQYF
j_gene: TRBJ2-5
v_gene: TRBV9
d_gene: -
abundance: -

CDR3nt: TGCAGCGTTGAGGACAGGGACGCTCGTAGCCAAAACATTCAGTACTTC
CDR3aa: CSVEDRDARSQNIQYF
j_gene: TRBJ2-4
v_gene: TRBV29-1
d_gene: TRBD1
abundance: -

CDR3nt: TGTGCCAGCAGTGAATACAGCGGTATACTACTACCCCTCCACTTT
CDR3aa: CASSEYSGILLPLHF
j_gene: TRBJ1-6
v_gene: TRBV25-1
d_gene: -
abundance: -

CDR3nt: TGTGCCAGCAGCTTAGTAGGGACTAGGATGAAAGATACGCAGTATTTT
CDR3aa: CASSLVGTRMKDTQYF
j_gene: TRBJ2-3
v_gene: TRBV7-9
d_gene: TRBD2
abundance: -

CDR3nt: TGTGCCAGCAGTAAACCGTTTTATCCTATCGCTGGCTACACCTTC
CDR3aa: CASSKPFYPIAGYTF
j_gene: TRBJ1-2
v_gene: TRBV12-3/TRBV12-4
d_gene: -
abundance: -

CDR3nt: TGTGCCAGCAGCGCAGGGATCTCTAGAATGGCCAAAAACATTCAGTACTTC
CDR3aa: CASSAGISRMAKNIQYF
j_gene: TRBJ2-4
v_gene: TRBV3-1
d_gene: -
abundance: -

CDR3nt: TGTGCCAGCAGCCAACAGACCGGGACAGGGATCTACGAGCAGTACTTC
CDR3aa: CASSQQTGTGIYEQYF
j_gene: TRBJ2-7
v_gene: TRBV4-2
d_gene: TRBD1
abundance: -

CDR3nt: TGTGCCAGCAGTTACAGGGGGCGCGGGATGGCCCAGCCCCAGCATTTT
CDR3aa: CASSYRGRGMAQPQHF
j_gene: TRBJ1-5
v_gene: TRBV28
d_gene: TRBD1
abundance: -

CDR3nt: TGTGCCAGCAGCCCGAGGCAGGGGGCGGGAGCTAACTATGGCTACACCTTC
CDR3aa: CASSPRQGAGANYGYTF
j_gene: TRBJ1-2
v_gene: TRBV5-8
d_gene: TRBD1
abundance: -

CDR3nt: TGTGCCAGCAGCCATGGCGGGGGGACTAGCACAGATACGCAGTATTTT
CDR3aa: CASSHGGGTSTDTQYF
j_gene: TRBJ2-3
v_gene: TRBV4-2
d_gene: TRBD2
abundance: -

CDR3nt: TGTGCCAGCTCACCACCTAAGGGAAACTACGAGCAGTACTTC
CDR3aa: CASSPPKGNYEQYF
j_gene: TRBJ2-7
v_gene: TRBV18
d_gene: -
abundance: few

CDR3nt: TGTGCCAGCAGCCCAACCTTCGGACTAGACCAAGAGACCCAGTACTTC
CDR3aa: CASSPTFGLDQETQYF
j_gene: TRBJ2-5
v_gene: TRBV9
d_gene: TRBD2
abundance: few

CDR3nt: TGTGCCAGCAGGGGAGGGAGTTATGCCAAAAACATTCAGTACTTC
CDR3aa: CASRGGSYAKNIQYF
j_gene: TRBJ2-4
v_gene: TRBV6-5
d_gene: TRBD2
abundance: -

CDR3nt: TGCGCCAGCAGGCTGGGACCGACCCAAGAGACCCAGTACTTC
CDR3aa: CASRLGPTQETQYF
j_gene: TRBJ2-5
v_gene: TRBV5-1
d_gene: -
abundance: -

CDR3nt: TGCAGCGTTATTGCGACTTCCAAAGGGGGTTCAACCTACGAGCAGTACTTC
CDR3aa: CSVIATSKGGSTYEQYF
j_gene: TRBJ2-7
v_gene: TRBV29-1
d_gene: -
abundance: few